This entry concerns a single TCR beta chain. What it binds is not known. Vbeta (60) and Jbeta (13) primers were used in the PCR. Using immunoSEQ multiplex PCR, the repertoire was profiled, and TCRdb retains in-frame clones only, with some absent. The table records approximately 200,000 clones, 82% of them present only once. This record comes from a study of cytomegalovirus exposure and HLA in healthy donors. Overall study results and limits: The study had only CMV serostatus as immune exposure information. Despite most TCR sequences being rare, some public TCRs occurred in many donors.

CDR1 is SGHTA, CDR2 FQGNSA, per germline. This CDR3 has 16 amino acids. J lost 8 bases, V lost 3 bases, and 7 bases had no gene match. J is TRBJ1-6 and V is TRBV7-2; 10 bases line up with TRBD1. What was sequenced was PBMCs. The origin of this receptor is a boy aged 2 to 9 in good health and CMV-seronegative. The CDR3 sequence: CASSFITGTGDSPLHF. Here the CDR3 DNA reads TGTGCCAGCAGCTTTATTACCGGGACAGGGGATTCACCCCTCCACTTT.